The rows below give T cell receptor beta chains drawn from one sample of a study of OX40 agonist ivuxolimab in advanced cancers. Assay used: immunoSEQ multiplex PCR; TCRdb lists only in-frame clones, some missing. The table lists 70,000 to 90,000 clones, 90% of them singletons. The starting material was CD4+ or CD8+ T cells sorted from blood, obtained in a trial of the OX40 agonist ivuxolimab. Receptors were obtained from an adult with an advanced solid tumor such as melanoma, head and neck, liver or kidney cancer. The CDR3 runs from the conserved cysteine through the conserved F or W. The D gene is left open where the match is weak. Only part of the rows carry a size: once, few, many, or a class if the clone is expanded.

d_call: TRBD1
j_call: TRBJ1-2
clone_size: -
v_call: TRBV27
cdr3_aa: CASSWGQGNYGYTF
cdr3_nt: TGTGCCAGCAGTTGGGGACAGGGGAACTATGGCTACACCTTC

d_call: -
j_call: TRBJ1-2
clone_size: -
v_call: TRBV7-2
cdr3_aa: CASSLVSIANYGYTF
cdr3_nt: TGTGCCAGCAGCTTAGTAAGCATAGCTAACTATGGCTACACCTTC

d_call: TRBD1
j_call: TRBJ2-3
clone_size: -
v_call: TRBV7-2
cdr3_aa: CASRLGQSTDTQYF
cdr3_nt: TGTGCCAGCAGACTGGGACAGAGCACAGATACGCAGTATTTT

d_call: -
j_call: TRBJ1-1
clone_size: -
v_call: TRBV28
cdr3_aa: CASSYQGPAGAFF
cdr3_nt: TGTGCCAGCAGTTATCAGGGGCCCGCCGGAGCTTTCTTT

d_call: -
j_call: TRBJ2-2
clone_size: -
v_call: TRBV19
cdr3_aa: CASTYTNTGELFF
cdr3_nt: TGTGCCAGTACTTATACGAACACCGGGGAGCTGTTTTTT

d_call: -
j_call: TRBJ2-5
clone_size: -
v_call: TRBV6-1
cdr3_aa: CASSGAPSWEETQYF
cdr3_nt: TGTGCCAGCAGTGGGGCCCCCTCGTGGGAAGAGACCCAGTACTTC

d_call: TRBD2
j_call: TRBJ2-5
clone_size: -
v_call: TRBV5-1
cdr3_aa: CASSLGGGAGQETQYF
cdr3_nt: TGCGCCAGCAGCTTGGGCGGGGGGGCCGGGCAAGAGACCCAGTACTTC

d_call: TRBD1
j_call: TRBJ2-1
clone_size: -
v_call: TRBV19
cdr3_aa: CASTQGTGRFYNEQFF
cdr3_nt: TGTGCCAGTACCCAAGGGACAGGCCGCTTCTACAATGAGCAGTTCTTC

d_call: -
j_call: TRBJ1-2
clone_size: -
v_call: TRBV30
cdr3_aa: CASGLAGIYYGYTF
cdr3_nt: TGTGCCTCGGGGTTGGCAGGGATTTACTATGGCTACACCTTC

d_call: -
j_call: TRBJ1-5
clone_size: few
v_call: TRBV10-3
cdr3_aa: CAIRDRLDQPQHF
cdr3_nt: TGTGCCATCAGGGACAGATTAGATCAGCCCCAGCATTTT

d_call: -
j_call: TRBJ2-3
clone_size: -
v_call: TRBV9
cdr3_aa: CASSVTGTTSTDTQYF
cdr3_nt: TGTGCCAGCAGCGTAACCGGGACCACTAGCACAGATACGCAGTATTTT

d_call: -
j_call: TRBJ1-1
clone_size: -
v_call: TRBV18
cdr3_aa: CASSQGTTSEAFF
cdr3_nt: TGTGCCAGCTCCCAAGGGACAACAAGTGAAGCTTTCTTT

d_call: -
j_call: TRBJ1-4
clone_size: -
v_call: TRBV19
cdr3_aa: CASSIRAVGDEKLFF
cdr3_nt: TGTGCCAGTAGTATACGGGCGGTTGGCGATGAAAAACTGTTTTTT

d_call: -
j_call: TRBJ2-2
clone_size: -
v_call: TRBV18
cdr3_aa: CASSPPNTGELFF
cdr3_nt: TGTGCCAGCTCACCCCCGAACACCGGGGAGCTGTTTTTT

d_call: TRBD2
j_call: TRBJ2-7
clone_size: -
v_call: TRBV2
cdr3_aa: CASSRLAGGRDEQYF
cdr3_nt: TGTGCCAGCAGTAGACTAGCGGGGGGGCGCGACGAGCAGTACTTC

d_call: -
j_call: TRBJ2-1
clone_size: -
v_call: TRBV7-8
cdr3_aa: CASSLAREVSSYNEQFF
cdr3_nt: TGTGCCAGCAGCTTAGCCAGGGAGGTTAGCTCCTACAATGAGCAGTTCTTC

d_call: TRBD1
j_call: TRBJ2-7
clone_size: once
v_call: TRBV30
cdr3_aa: CAWGDRGLIYEQYF
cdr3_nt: TGTGCCTGGGGCGACAGGGGGCTCATCTACGAGCAGTACTTC